These 32 T cell receptor beta chains came from one sample sequenced in a study of T cell responses to AZD1222 COVID-19 vaccine. Using immunoSEQ multiplex PCR, the repertoire was profiled, and TCRdb retains in-frame clones only, with some absent. Of 89,000 or so clones in the sample, about 86% are singletons; the top ten hold about 8%. Sequencing was performed on peripheral blood, taken on day 0 of AZD1222 vaccination. Receptors originate from an adult in good health.

A note on this clone: The same CDR3 is also encoded by other DNA sequences in this sample. This chain connects TRBV5-1 to TRBJ1-1; tentatively, D is TRBD1 (5 bases). Germline V gene lookup returns CDR1 SGHRS and CDR2 YFSETQ. V lost 0 bases and J 2 bases, leaving 8 bases between the germline ends. The CDR3 is 14 amino acids. CDR3 residues: CASSLETGNTEAFF. The DNA for the CDR3 is TGCGCCAGCAGCTTGGAAACAGGAAACACTGAAGCTTTCTTT.

This chain links TRBV6-2 or TRBV6-3 with TRBJ2-7; possibly TRBD1 for D (5 bases). V gave up 5 bases and J gave up 6 bases, with 17 bases separating them. This CDR3 is built from 14 residues. Germline V gene sequence: CDR1 MNHEY, CDR2 SVGEGT. The CDR3 bases are TGTGCCAGCAGTACTCGTAGGGGCCAAGTCGAGCAGTACTTC. Amino acids: CASSTRRGQVEQYF.

J is TRBJ1-1 and V is TRBV28; D gene uncertain. Trimming removed 1 base at V and 8 bases at J, with 5 bases between. The CDR3 loop spans 11 amino acids. Germline V gene data show CDR1 as MDHEN and CDR2 as SYDVKM. The CDR3 DNA reads TGTGCCAGCAGTTTATCGGGGGAAGCTTTCTTT. This sequence encodes CASSLSGEAFF.

The gene calls are TRBV27 and TRBJ2-1; the D is unclear. Germline assignment: CDR1 MNHEY and CDR2 SMNVEV (reference sequence). The CDR3 length is 12 residues. V shed 3 bases and J shed 6 bases, with 6 bases lying between them. The chain's CDR3 is CASSFWGNEQFF. The DNA of the CDR3 is TGTGCCAGCAGTTTTTGGGGCAATGAGCAGTTCTTC.

This sequence joins TRBV28 and TRBJ1-2; TRBD1 agrees at 7 bases. The germline gives CDR1 MDHEN, CDR2 SYDVKM. With V trimmed by 4 bases and J by 4 bases, 6 bases remained unmatched. The CDR3 sequence is 14 residues long. The CDR3 sequence: CASSSPTGTYGYTF. The CDR3 nucleotides are TGTGCCAGCAGTTCCCCGACAGGGACCTATGGCTACACCTTC.

This chain joins TRBV7-9 and TRBJ2-3; D possibly corresponds to TRBD2 (6 bases). The CDR3 runs 17 residues. The ends were cut back, 2 bases at V and 3 bases at J, with 18 bases in the middle. Germline V gives CDR1 SEHNR, CDR2 FQNEAQ (reference sequence). CDR3 bases: TGTGCCAGCAGCTTACGAGTGGGACGGGAGCCGACAGATACGCAGTATTTT. It yields the protein CASSLRVGREPTDTQYF.

The rearrangement links TRBV7-6 to TRBJ1-3, with 11 bases lining up with TRBD1. V lost 5 bases to trimming and J lost 7 bases; unmatched junction nucleotides: 7. CDR3 length equals 15 residues. Germline-derived CDR1 and CDR2 are SGHVS and FNYEAQ. CDR3 sequence reads: CASSQGQGVANTIYF. CDR3 DNA sequence: TGTGCCAGCAGCCAGGGACAGGGGGTGGCGAACACCATATATTTT.

This chain links TRBV4-2 with TRBJ2-1; 12 nucleotides agree with TRBD2. The J segment lost 6 bases and the V segment lost 2 bases, leaving 8 bases of the junction unmatched. Per the germline V gene, CDR1 is LGHNA and CDR2 is YNFKEQ. The CDR3 has 17 amino acids. CDR3 sequence reads: CASSQPSGRGSLNEQFF. The CDR3 DNA reads TGTGCCAGCAGCCAACCTAGCGGGAGGGGCTCCCTCAATGAGCAGTTCTTC.

The CDR3 region has the DNA TGTGCCAGCAGCGAGGGGACAGGTTATAATACGCAGTATTTT. Its protein product is CASSEGTGYNTQYF. V and J are TRBV3-1 (or the pseudogene TRBV3-2) and TRBJ2-3, with TRBD1 matching 8 bases. The CDR3 extends over 14 amino acids. The trim removed 5 bases at V and 7 bases at J, leaving 8 bases unmatched. Germline V gene sequence: CDR1 LGHDT, CDR2 YNNKEL (reference sequence).

This clone was counted once. V gene TRBV11-3 combines with J gene TRBJ2-7; no definite D call. V lost 1 base to trimming and J lost 6 bases, with 10 bases between them. Germline V lookup: CDR1 SGHNT, CDR2 YENEEA. The CDR3 runs 13 residues. The CDR3 here is CASSLGPGSEQYF. CDR3 DNA sequence: TGTGCCAGCAGCTTAGGCCCCGGCTCCGAGCAGTACTTC.

This chain joins TRBV6-6 and TRBJ1-2, with 11 nucleotides matching TRBD1. V shed 2 bases, J shed 5 bases, and the junction held 7 bases outside the gene matches. Germline V gives CDR1 MNHNY, CDR2 SVGAGI (reference sequence). CDR3 size: 16 residues. The CDR3 region has the DNA TGTGCCAGCAGTTACCTCCGGGACAGGGGGGAGTATGGCTACACCTTC. Protein sequence: CASSYLRDRGEYGYTF.

The rearrangement joins TRBV15 to TRBJ1-5; tentative D call: TRBD1 (6 bases). CDR3 length: 14 amino acids. Trimming cost V 9 bases and J 3 bases, with 15 bases left between them. Germline V CDR1 and CDR2: LNHNV, YYDKDF (reference sequence). As DNA, the CDR3 is TGTGCCACTACAGGACAGAGTTACAATCAGCCCCAGCATTTT. It is translated as CATTGQSYNQPQHF.

This clone has only one observation. V and J are TRBV19 and TRBJ2-2, with D unresolved. Germline CDR1 and CDR2: LNHDA and SQIVND (reference sequence). The CDR3 runs 14 residues. The V end was cut by 4 bases, the J end by 4 bases, with 10 bases between. The CDR3: CASSTAVTTGELFF. The DNA for the CDR3 is TGTGCCAGTAGTACCGCAGTTACCACCGGGGAGCTGTTTTTT.

This clone was seen a handful of times. The chain combines TRBV6-5 with TRBJ2-7, with TRBD1 identical over 7 bases. V gave up 4 bases and J gave up 3 bases; unmatched junction bases: 3. The CDR3 spans 13 residues. From germline, CDR1 is MNHEY and CDR2 SVGAGI. The CDR3 DNA sequence: TGTGCCAGCAGTTCCTACAGGGGCTACGAGCAGTACTTC. Translation: CASSSYRGYEQYF.

This clone was recorded only once. The genes are TRBV29-1 and TRBJ2-7, with 14 bases fitting TRBD2. Germline values: CDR1 SQVTM, CDR2 ANQGSEA. The CDR3 runs to 15 residues. J gave up 4 bases and V 4 bases, and 6 bases lay outside the gene matches. CDR3: CSVGTSGRPPYEQYF. The DNA of the CDR3 is TGCAGCGTTGGGACTAGCGGGAGGCCCCCGTACGAGCAGTACTTC.

J is TRBJ2-1 and V is TRBV18, with 13 bases matching TRBD2. CDR1 and CDR2 (germline): KGHSH, LQKENI. This CDR3 region has 15 residues. V dropped 3 bases and J dropped 9; count of bases not matched to a gene: 5. CDR3 residues: CASSPDWTSGSEQFF. The CDR3 region has the DNA TGTGCCAGCTCACCCGACTGGACTAGCGGGAGTGAGCAGTTCTTC.

This clone was seen a handful of times. The CDR3 region is CASSQEDSASGTDTQYF. CDR3 sequence (DNA): TGTGCCAGCAGCCAAGAAGATTCGGCTAGCGGCACAGATACGCAGTATTTT. The chain is built from TRBV4-2 and TRBJ2-3; D might be TRBD2 (6 bases). Germline lookup yields CDR1 LGHNA and CDR2 YNFKEQ. This CDR3 is built from 17 residues. Trimming shortened V by 0 bases and J by 1 base, and 14 bases separated the two germline ends.

The CDR3 coding sequence is TGTGCCAGCAGCTCAGGGACAGTCCAAGAGACCCAGTACTTC. The encoded protein is CASSSGTVQETQYF. This sequence joins TRBV5-4 and TRBJ2-5; 7 bases fit TRBD1. The CDR3 consists of 14 residues. CDR1 is SGHNT and CDR2 is YYREEE in the germline V gene (reference sequence). V gave up 3 bases and J gave up 1 base; unmatched junction bases: 3.

V and J are TRBV7-3 and TRBJ2-7; TRBD2 agrees at 11 bases. This CDR3 is built from 15 residues. After removal of 2 bases from V and 2 bases from J, the junction contained 2 bases not matched to a gene. The germline V gene has CDR1 SGHTA and CDR2 FQGTGA. CDR3: CASSLGSGRAYEQYF. The CDR3 DNA follows: TGTGCCAGCAGCTTAGGTAGCGGGAGGGCCTACGAGCAGTACTTC.

CDR3 sequence: CASSSQGDTQYF. CDR3 DNA sequence: TGTGCCAGCAGCTCCCAAGGAGATACGCAGTATTTT. This rearrangement joins TRBV7-3 to TRBJ2-3; D unclear. V was shortened by 4 bases and J by 5 bases, with 7 bases between the two germline ends. This CDR3 is 12 amino acids long. CDR1 and CDR2 (germline): SGHTA, FQGTGA.

The chain recombines TRBV28 with TRBJ1-2; 10 bases agree with TRBD1. Looked up from germline, CDR1 is MDHEN and CDR2 is SYDVKM. The CDR3 sequence is 13 residues long. CDR3 nucleotide sequence: TGTGCAGCCCAGGGACAGGGGTATCACGGCTACACCTTC. Amino acid sequence: CAAQGQGYHGYTF.

This clone was observed a single time. This chain uses TRBV7-9 with TRBJ1-5; D is perhaps TRBD1 (5 bases). The CDR3 runs 13 residues. Trimming cost V 7 bases and J 3 bases, with 10 bases left between them. Germline loops: CDR1 SEHNR, CDR2 FQNEAQ (reference sequence). CDR3 protein: CASTGDDNQPQHF. The CDR3 nucleotides are TGTGCCAGCACGGGGGATGACAATCAGCCCCAGCATTTT.

Concerning this clone itself: The junction departs from the called germline gene at one end, perhaps through a read error. This chain connects TRBV27 to TRBJ1-5; 9 bases agree with TRBD1. The germline V gene encodes CDR1 MNHEY and CDR2 SMNVEV (reference sequence). The CDR3 spans 14 residues. Here the CDR3 reads CASSLTGGGWILNF. The CDR3 DNA is TGTGCCAGCAGTTTAACAGGGGGCGGGTGGATTTTGAATTTT.

The chain joins TRBV5-3 to TRBJ1-6, with D unresolved. TRBV5-3 belongs to the ORF category, with a function that is uncertain. V was pared by 0 bases and J by 0 bases, with 19 bases between. The CDR3 length is 20 residues. CDR3 sequence (DNA): TGTGCCAGAAGCTTGGCGGTTGGGAATGAACAGAGCTCCTATAATTCACCCCTCCACTTT. This gives the protein CARSLAVGNEQSSYNSPLHF.

This clone was seen more than once but under ten times. V usage is TRBV6-2 or TRBV6-3 and J usage is TRBJ1-5; D perhaps matches TRBD1 (6 bases). Germline V gives CDR1 MNHEY, CDR2 SVGEGT. Trimming removed 6 bases at V and 0 bases at J, with 12 bases between. There are 15 residues in the CDR3. CDR3 residues: CASSLTGFSNQPQHF. Written as DNA, the CDR3 is TGTGCCAGCAGCCTAACAGGGTTTAGCAATCAGCCCCAGCATTTT.

The chain recombines TRBV5-4 with TRBJ2-5, with a possible D match to TRBD2 (5 bases). The germline V gene encodes CDR1 SGHNT and CDR2 YYREEE (reference sequence). Between the trimmed V and J ends, which lost 0 bases and 0 bases, there was a span of 12 bases. This CDR3 contains 16 residues. Written as DNA, the CDR3 is TGTGCCAGCAGCTTGGTCCTTGGGAGCGACCAAGAGACCCAGTACTTC. This gives the protein CASSLVLGSDQETQYF.

In this sample, this clone turned up a few times. Here the CDR3 DNA reads TGTGCCAGCAGCCAAGAGCGAGGGGGACAGGGGAAATTCTATGGCTACACCTTC. Its protein is CASSQERGGQGKFYGYTF. This rearrangement joins TRBV4-2 to TRBJ1-2, with 10 nucleotides matching TRBD1. Trimming cost V 0 bases and J 4 bases; bases outside gene matches: 11. The CDR3 spans 18 residues. Germline CDR1 and CDR2: LGHNA and YNFKEQ.

Written as DNA, the CDR3 is TGTGCCTGGAGCAGGGGCACAGATACGCAGTATTTT. Translation gives CAWSRGTDTQYF. The chain carries TRBV30 and TRBJ2-3, with D maybe TRBD1 (5 bases). This CDR3 has 12 residues. V lost 3 bases to trimming and J lost 1 base, with 5 bases between them. Germline CDR1 reads GTSNPN; CDR2 reads SVGIG (reference sequence).

This clone has just a few counts. The chain employs TRBV4-2 and TRBJ1-3; D is ambiguous. This CDR3 spans 15 amino acids. V was trimmed by 4 bases and J by 0 bases, leaving 10 bases between them. CDR1 and CDR2 (germline): LGHNA, YNFKEQ. CDR3 amino acids: CASSPSQTSGNTIYF. CDR3 bases: TGTGCCAGCAGCCCATCCCAGACCTCTGGAAACACCATATATTTT.

The chain employs TRBV25-1 and TRBJ1-6; tentatively, D is TRBD1 (5 bases). V was cut by 3 bases and J by 7 bases, with 16 bases left in between. This CDR3 is built from 16 residues. CDR1 is MGHDK, CDR2 SYGVNS, per germline. CDR3 residues: CASSDLPGRRNSPLHF. The CDR3 DNA follows: TGTGCCAGCAGTGACTTACCGGGACGGAGGAATTCACCCCTCCACTTT.

With regard to this clone: The junction departs from the called germline gene at one end, perhaps through a read error. This chain connects TRBV6-5 to TRBJ1-1, with 7 positions matching TRBD1. The CDR3 consists of 14 residues. Germline V gene data show CDR1 as MNHEY and CDR2 as SVGAGI. Written as DNA, the CDR3 is TGTGCCAGCGCGAGGGACAGCTGGAACCCTGAAGCTTTCTTT. Translating gives CASARDSWNPEAFF.

The chain carries TRBV19 and TRBJ2-3; D is unclear. Germline assignment: CDR1 LNHDA and CDR2 SQIVND (reference sequence). The CDR3 length is 15 residues. Trimming cost V 2 bases and J 0 bases, with 9 bases left between them. The CDR3 spells CASSIPEASTDTQYF. The CDR3 nucleotides read TGTGCCAGTAGTATACCAGAGGCTAGCACAGATACGCAGTATTTT.